The 26 T cell receptor beta chains given below trace back to one sample, sequenced in a study of cytomegalovirus exposure and HLA in healthy donors. Primers: 60 Vbeta forward and 13 Jbeta reverse. The data were produced by immunoSEQ multiplex PCR, yet TCRdb's version contains in-frame clones alone and is incomplete. The sample has 100,000 to 150,000 clones; 65% to 90% are singletons. Sequencing input: PBMCs. Receptors were obtained from a woman aged 18-29 years in good health and CMV-seropositive.

The V call is TRBV12-5, the J call TRBJ2-5; 9 bases fit TRBD1. The CDR3 has 14 residues. Germline values: CDR1 LGHNT, CDR2 FRNRAP. V shed 6 bases and J 1 base; nucleotides not matched to a gene: 3. The CDR3 here is CASGMGQGQETQYF. Here the CDR3 DNA reads TGTGCTAGTGGCATGGGACAGGGCCAAGAGACCCAGTACTTC.

The CDR3 region is CASSIGGDYTDTQYF. The CDR3 bases are TGTGCCAGTAGTATTGGGGGCGACTACACAGATACGCAGTATTTT. The chain employs TRBV19 and TRBJ2-3; D possibly corresponds to TRBD1 (6 bases). Per germline, CDR1 LNHDA and CDR2 SQIVND (reference sequence). Trimming left V 3 bases short and J 2 bases short, with 12 bases between. This CDR3 is 15 amino acids long.

J is TRBJ2-3 and V is TRBV28; 9 bases agree with TRBD2. Germline V gene sequence: CDR1 MDHEN, CDR2 SYDVKM. The V and J ends lost 6 bases and 1 base, in that order; junction bases with no gene match: 5. This CDR3 spans 15 amino acids. For the CDR3, the DNA is TGTGCCAGCAGATCGGGCGGGGGGGGCACAGATACGCAGTATTTT. Encoded protein: CASRSGGGGTDTQYF. Variable domain in full (rest from reference TRBV28 and TRBJ2-3): DVKVTQSSRYLVKRTGEKVFLECVQDMDHENMFWYRQDPGLGLRLIYFSYDVKMKEKGDIPEGYSVSREKKERFSLILESASTNQTSMYLCASRSGGGGTDTQYFGPGTRLTVL.

This clone was detected a few times. This chain connects TRBV20-1 to TRBJ2-7, with D unclear. The V end lost 3 bases, the J end lost 4 bases, and 7 bases lay between the germline ends. The CDR3 is 11 residues long. CDR1 and CDR2 (germline): DFQATT, SNEGSKA (reference sequence). The CDR3 region has the DNA TGCAGTGCTAGCCTTTCTTACGAGCAGTACTTC. The encoded protein is CSASLSYEQYF.

The CDR3 DNA sequence: TGTGCCAGCAGCTTAGGTGGCGGGGATCAGCCCCAGCATTTT. This translates into CASSLGGGDQPQHF. The rearrangement links TRBV7-8 to TRBJ1-5; D gene ambiguous. The V gene lost 1 base and the J gene lost 5 bases, with 9 bases spanning the gap. CDR3 length equals 14 residues. Germline CDR1 reads SGHVS; CDR2 reads FQNEAQ.

This chain links TRBV7-6 with TRBJ2-5, with 11 bases aligning to TRBD2. This CDR3 spans 15 amino acids. With 3 bases clipped from V and 3 bases from J, the junction kept 3 bases outside the gene matches. Germline CDR1 and CDR2: SGHVS and FNYEAQ. The chain's CDR3 is CASSFQLAGEETQYF. The CDR3 coding sequence is TGTGCCAGCAGCTTTCAACTAGCGGGGGAAGAGACCCAGTACTTC.

The chain employs TRBV9 and TRBJ2-3; 8 bases are shared with TRBD2. Trimming removed 1 base from V and 0 bases from J; junction bases left unmatched: 4. Germline assignment: CDR1 SGDLS and CDR2 YYNGEE. The CDR3 is made up of 16 amino acids. In DNA, the CDR3 is TGTGCCAGCAGCGTATGGGGACTAGGGAGCACAGATACGCAGTATTTT. Translating gives CASSVWGLGSTDTQYF.

The CDR3 DNA follows: TGTGCCAGCAGCACCGGGCTGACAGGCTACGAGCAGTACTTC. This encodes CASSTGLTGYEQYF. The rearrangement joins TRBV5-4 to TRBJ2-7; the D gene is possibly TRBD1 (6 bases). V was pared by 4 bases and J by 3 bases, with 14 bases between. The CDR3 consists of 14 residues. Germline values: CDR1 SGHNT, CDR2 YYREEE (reference sequence).

The J gene is TRBJ1-2, the V gene TRBV5-1; D remains unclear. This CDR3 has 11 amino acids. Germline assignment: CDR1 SGHRS and CDR2 YFSETQ. The chain's CDR3 is CVLAITRGYTF. The CDR3 DNA is TGCGTTTTGGCTATAACGAGGGGCTACACCTTC. Complete variable domain (other parts from reference TRBV5-1 and TRBJ1-2): KAGVTQTPRYLIKTRGQQVTLSCSPISGHRSVSWYQQTPGQGLQFLFEYFSETQRNKGNFPGRFSGRQFSNSRSEMNVSTLELGDSALYLCVLAITRGYTFGSGTRLTVV.

The chain's CDR3 is CASRRAPSTDTQYF. CDR3 nucleotide sequence: TGCGCCAGCAGGCGGGCCCCGAGCACAGATACGCAGTATTTT. The V call is TRBV10-1, the J call TRBJ2-3; TRBD2 is a possible D gene (5 bases). The CDR3 contains 14 residues. Germline CDR1 and CDR2: WNHNN and SYGVQD (reference sequence). The ends were cut back, 6 bases at V and 0 bases at J, with 10 bases in the middle.

This clone was recorded a few times. The gene calls are TRBV18 and TRBJ2-3, with TRBD2 matching over 9 bases. This CDR3 is built from 15 residues. The J segment lost 4 bases and the V segment lost 3 bases, leaving 5 bases of the junction unmatched. The germline V gene has CDR1 KGHSH and CDR2 LQKENI. The CDR3 is CASSPGGGASDTQYF. The DNA for the CDR3 is TGTGCCAGCTCACCGGGCGGGGGGGCCTCAGATACGCAGTATTTT.

This clone was seen more than once but under ten times. V is TRBV28 and J is TRBJ2-3; D possibly corresponds to TRBD1 (5 bases). The V end was cut by 5 bases, the J end by 4 bases, with 19 bases between. Germline CDR1 MDHEN, CDR2 SYDVKM. The CDR3 spans 16 residues. The CDR3, as DNA: TGTGCCAGCAGTCCTCGGACCTTTGGGGCTGCAGATACGCAGTATTTT. Protein product: CASSPRTFGAADTQYF.

This chain uses TRBV2 with TRBJ2-1, with a possible D match to TRBD2 (6 bases). CDR3 length equals 12 residues. The germline gives CDR1 SNHLY, CDR2 FYNNEI. V was shortened by 7 bases and J by 4 bases, with 8 bases between the two germline ends. CDR3 sequence: CASIGGYNEQFF. The CDR3, as DNA: TGTGCCAGCATAGGAGGGTACAATGAGCAGTTCTTC.

This chain joins TRBV5-6 and TRBJ1-1, with D maybe TRBD1 (6 bases). CDR1 SGHDT and CDR2 YYEEEE come from the germline V gene. The CDR3 is 16 residues long. V was cut by 0 bases and J by 0 bases, with 12 bases left in between. This chain's CDR3 is CASSLAGGLVNTEAFF. In DNA form, the CDR3 reads TGTGCCAGCAGCTTGGCCGGGGGGCTGGTGAACACTGAAGCTTTCTTT.

V is TRBV2 and J is TRBJ1-4, with a weak D call TRBD1 (5 bases). This CDR3 is 16 amino acids long. Germline CDR1 SNHLY, CDR2 FYNNEI. Deletions cut 3 bases from V and 4 bases from J, with 15 bases between. CDR3 DNA: TGTGCCAGCAGTGATTCTGTGGCAGGGAATAATGAAAAACTGTTTTTT. This encodes CASSDSVAGNNEKLFF.

The chain's CDR3 is CASSEGAAGELFF. The CDR3 bases are TGTGCCAGCAGCGAGGGGGCCGCCGGGGAGCTGTTTTTT. The chain couples TRBV7-9 to TRBJ2-2, with 7 positions matching TRBD1. Germline V CDR1 and CDR2: SEHNR, FQNEAQ (reference sequence). The CDR3 runs to 13 residues. The V gene end was trimmed by 5 bases and the J gene end by 6 bases; junction bases not matched to a gene: 3.

This clone showed up just once. The chain links TRBV19 to TRBJ2-1; no reliable D call. The CDR3 contains 14 residues. The V gene lost 1 base and the J gene lost 4 bases, with 8 bases spanning the gap. Germline V gives CDR1 LNHDA, CDR2 SQIVND (reference sequence). For the CDR3, the DNA is TGTGCCAGTAGTATAGCTACCCTATACAATGAGCAGTTCTTC. This translates into CASSIATLYNEQFF. The whole variable domain, filled in from reference TRBV19 and TRBJ2-1, reads DGGITQSPKYLFRKEGQNVTLSCEQNLNHDAMYWYRQDPGQGLRLIYYSQIVNDFQKGDIAEGYSVSREKKESFPLTVTSAQKNPTAFYLCASSIATLYNEQFFGPGTRLTVL.

The chain's CDR3 is CASYKGIQETQYF. The DNA of the CDR3 is TGTGCCAGTTATAAGGGGATCCAAGAGACCCAGTACTTC. The rearrangement links TRBV6-5 to TRBJ2-5; D possibly corresponds to TRBD1 (5 bases). Between the trimmed V and J ends, which lost 9 bases and 1 base, there was a span of 12 bases. Germline V CDR1 and CDR2: MNHEY, SVGAGI. The CDR3 sequence is 13 residues long.

The rearrangement links TRBV6-1 to TRBJ2-2; TRBD1 matches at 7 bases. V lost 4 bases to trimming and J lost 8 bases; unmatched junction nucleotides: 19. CDR3 length: 18 residues. The germline V gene encodes CDR1 MNHNS and CDR2 SASEGT. CDR3 loop: CASSAILRGQKGSGELFF. CDR3 sequence (DNA): TGTGCCAGCAGTGCCATACTACGGGGACAGAAGGGGTCGGGGGAGCTGTTTTTT.

The chain is built from TRBV7-9 and TRBJ2-1, with 10 bases that match TRBD2. Germline V gives CDR1 SEHNR, CDR2 FQNEAQ (reference sequence). The CDR3 is made up of 16 amino acids. V dropped 5 bases and J dropped 4; count of bases not matched to a gene: 8. The CDR3 nucleotides are TGTGCCAGCAGCCCAGAAGCGGGGGGGCGTTACAATGAGCAGTTCTTC. Residues: CASSPEAGGRYNEQFF.

The chain combines TRBV7-9 with TRBJ2-5; 8 bases agree with TRBD2. The J call may be mistaken, given a closer DNA end match to TRBJ2-7. Germline-derived CDR1 and CDR2 are SEHNR and FQNEAQ (reference sequence). This CDR3 is built from 14 residues. The CDR3 DNA follows: TGTGCCAGCAGCCCCCCGGGGGGGCCCCACGAGCAGTACTTC. It encodes CASSPPGGPHEQYF.

The chain combines TRBV7-8 with TRBJ1-2; 7 bases match TRBD1. In germline, CDR1 is SGHVS, CDR2 FQNEAQ. The CDR3 has 14 amino acids. V lost 5 bases to trimming and J lost 2 bases; unmatched junction nucleotides: 5. CDR3 nucleotide sequence: TGTGCCAGCAGCCAATCGGACAGGAACTATGGCTACACCTTC. This sequence encodes CASSQSDRNYGYTF.

The chain couples TRBV5-1 to TRBJ2-7, with TRBD1 identical over 10 bases. CDR3 length: 12 residues. The V gene's germline CDR1 is SGHRS and CDR2 YFSETQ. The V segment lost 7 bases and the J segment 3 bases; nucleotides outside the gene matches: 1. As DNA, the CDR3 is TGCGCCAGCGGGACAGGGGACTACGAGCAGTACTTC. This gives the protein CASGTGDYEQYF.

The V and J genes are TRBV7-9 and TRBJ2-3, with 7 bases lining up with TRBD1. V gave up 3 bases and J gave up 2 bases; unmatched junction bases: 5. The CDR3 has 15 amino acids. Germline CDR1 SEHNR, CDR2 FQNEAQ (reference sequence). CDR3 nucleotides: TGTGCCAGCAGCTTGACAGGGCCTCTCACAGATACGCAGTATTTT. This encodes CASSLTGPLTDTQYF.

The chain combines TRBV7-9 with TRBJ2-5; tentative D call: TRBD1 (5 bases). The CDR3 consists of 13 residues. The germline gives CDR1 SEHNR, CDR2 FQNEAQ (reference sequence). The V and J ends lost 6 bases and 2 bases respectively, with 10 bases between them. The CDR3 is CASSQDTQETQYF. CDR3 in DNA: TGTGCCAGCAGTCAGGACACTCAAGAGACCCAGTACTTC. Filled out from reference TRBV7-9 and TRBJ2-5, the complete variable domain reads DTGVSQNPRHKITKRGQNVTFRCDPISEHNRLYWYRQTLGQGPEFLTYFQNEAQLEKSRLLSDRFSAERPKGSFSTLEIQRTEQGDSAMYLCASSQDTQETQYFGPGTRLLVL.

V usage is TRBV13 and J usage is TRBJ2-1; 10 nucleotides align to TRBD2. Trimming at V came to 3 bases and at J to 6 bases, leaving 5 bases not matched to a gene. The germline V gene has CDR1 PRHDT and CDR2 FYEKMQ (reference sequence). This CDR3 comprises 15 residues. This CDR3 reads CASSFSGGGRNEQFF. DNA of the CDR3: TGTGCCAGCAGCTTCAGCGGGGGGGGACGCAATGAGCAGTTCTTC.